This T cell receptor (beta chain) was sequenced in a study of T cell responses to AZD1222 COVID-19 vaccine. General study findings and limits: Once two AZD1222 doses were given, Spike-specific TCR breadth and depth went up. The CD4 TCRs associated with vaccination extended across spike and predominated at 160-218 and 743-854.

Germline values: CDR1 MNHEY, CDR2 SVGEGT. The CDR3 runs 13 residues. Trimming pared 0 bases from V and 7 bases from J, leaving 4 bases between. This clone was detected ten times or more. As yet, its antigen is unknown. Sequencing used immunoSEQ multiplex PCR; TCRdb keeps in-frame clones, though not all of them. Here the sample spans about 210,000 clones, about 95% being singletons. The rearrangement links TRBV6-2 or TRBV6-3 to TRBJ1-6, with D unresolved. The sample was peripheral blood, taken 28 days after the second dose of the MenACWY control vaccine. This sequence was found in an adult who received the MenACWY meningococcal vaccine as a control. The CDR3 DNA reads TGTGCCAGCAGTTACTCGGACAATTCACCCCTCCACTTT. Its translation is CASSYSDNSPLHF.